Presented here are 26 T cell receptor beta chains from one specimen sequenced in a study of T cell changes during pregnancy in multiple sclerosis. The protocol was immunoSEQ multiplex PCR, while the TCRdb copy is restricted to in-frame clones and leaves out a portion. The sample has roughly 75,000 clones, around 94% seen once. The starting material was peripheral blood, obtained in the third trimester of pregnancy. The receptors here all came from a female donor in good health, enrolled as a control in a pregnancy study.

The chain is built from TRBV27 and TRBJ2-1, with D perhaps matching TRBD2 (6 bases). CDR1 and CDR2 (germline): MNHEY, SMNVEV (reference sequence). CDR3 length: 15 amino acids. Trimming left V 2 bases short and J 11 bases short, with 19 bases between. The CDR3 DNA is TGTGCCAGCAGTTTAGAAACCCGGGGGACTGCGCAGCAGTTCTTC. Translation: CASSLETRGTAQQFF.

CDR3 amino acids: CASSQQIQGTSGSPDEQFF. The CDR3, as DNA: TGCGCCAGCAGCCAACAGATTCAGGGGACTAGCGGGAGCCCCGATGAGCAGTTCTTC. The chain is built from TRBV4-1 and TRBJ2-1, with 14 nucleotides matching TRBD2. Germline lookup yields CDR1 MGHRA and CDR2 YSYEKL. The CDR3 is 19 amino acids. The V gene end was trimmed by 2 bases and the J gene end by 8 bases; junction bases not matched to a gene: 14.

This chain joins TRBV7-3 and TRBJ2-5, with 7 bases matching TRBD1. The CDR3 length is 16 residues. Looked up from germline, CDR1 is SGHTA and CDR2 is FQGTGA. After removal of 1 base from V and 0 bases from J, the junction contained 5 bases not matched to a gene. DNA for the CDR3: TGTGCCAGCAGCTTAATAGGGGGCTTGTACCAAGAGACCCAGTACTTC. As protein: CASSLIGGLYQETQYF.

The V call is TRBV29-1, the J call TRBJ1-2, with 7 bases aligning to TRBD1. The CDR3 spans 12 residues. Germline loops: CDR1 SQVTM, CDR2 ANQGSEA. V was pared by 7 bases and J by 4 bases, with 6 bases of the junction left unmatched. The CDR3 loop reads CSAGQTTYGYTF. The DNA of the CDR3 is TGCAGCGCGGGACAGACGACCTATGGCTACACCTTC.

The chain is built from TRBV27 and TRBJ2-1; no clear D. V was shortened by 4 bases and J by 7 bases, with 14 bases between the two germline ends. The CDR3 contains 14 residues. Germline V CDR1 and CDR2: MNHEY, SMNVEV (reference sequence). For the CDR3, the DNA is TGTGCCAGCAGTTATTATTCGTTGGAGAATGAGCAGTTCTTC. The encoded protein is CASSYYSLENEQFF.

V usage is TRBV11-2 and J usage is TRBJ2-1; D is possibly TRBD2 (6 bases). Trimming cost V 1 base and J 5 bases, with 15 bases left between them. This CDR3 region has 16 residues. CDR1 SGHAT and CDR2 FQNNGV come from the germline V gene. As DNA, the CDR3 is TGTGCCAGCAGCTTAGTTATCCGGGGGATCGACAATGAGCAGTTCTTC. Amino acid sequence: CASSLVIRGIDNEQFF.

This clone was recorded once. The chain combines TRBV19 with TRBJ2-7; unclear D gene. Germline-derived CDR1 and CDR2 are LNHDA and SQIVND (reference sequence). The length of the CDR3 is 14 residues. V lost 1 base, J lost 3 bases, and 10 bases lay in between. DNA for the CDR3: TGTGCCAGTAGTATAGGCCTGGGCTACTACGAGCAGTACTTC. It yields the protein CASSIGLGYYEQYF.

This chain connects TRBV19 to TRBJ2-5; the D gene is possibly TRBD2 (6 bases). Trimming left V 1 base short and J 3 bases short, with 9 bases between. Germline loops: CDR1 LNHDA, CDR2 SQIVND (reference sequence). CDR3 size: 14 residues. CDR3 nucleotides: TGTGCCAGTAGTATAGGCGGGAAGGAAGAGACCCAGTACTTC. Protein: CASSIGGKEETQYF. Looking up the rest from reference TRBV19 and TRBJ2-5 gives the full variable domain: DGGITQSPKYLFRKEGQNVTLSCEQNLNHDAMYWYRQDPGQGLRLIYYSQIVNDFQKGDIAEGYSVSREKKESFPLTVTSAQKNPTAFYLCASSIGGKEETQYFGPGTRLLVL.

The chain links TRBV27 to TRBJ2-7; D may be TRBD1 (5 bases). Trimming cost V 0 bases and J 3 bases, with 12 bases left between them. Looked up from germline, CDR1 is MNHEY and CDR2 is SMNVEV (reference sequence). This CDR3 is 15 amino acids long. CDR3 in amino acids: CASSLSLGPNYEQYF. The CDR3 coding sequence is TGTGCCAGCAGTTTATCGCTGGGGCCCAACTACGAGCAGTACTTC.

The chain couples TRBV7-2 to TRBJ2-7; the D gene is possibly TRBD2 (5 bases). Trimming shortened V by 5 bases and J by 4 bases, and 12 bases separated the two germline ends. The germline gives CDR1 SGHTA, CDR2 FQGNSA. The CDR3 length is 13 residues. The CDR3 protein is CASSPPPGYEQYF. CDR3 nucleotides: TGTGCCAGCAGCCCTCCCCCGGGGTACGAGCAGTACTTC. The complete variable domain, with remaining parts taken from reference TRBV7-2 and TRBJ2-7, reads GAGVSQSPSNKVTEKGKDVELRCDPISGHTALYWYRQSLGQGLEFLIYFQGNSAPDKSGLPSDRFSAERTGGSVSTLTIQRTQQEDSAVYLCASSPPPGYEQYFGPGTRLTVT.

The CDR3: CASTGLAGRQETQYF. CDR3 DNA sequence: TGTGCCAGCACCGGGTTAGCGGGACGACAAGAGACCCAGTACTTC. This chain connects TRBV7-2 to TRBJ2-5, with 8 bases lining up with TRBD2. Germline CDR1 SGHTA, CDR2 FQGNSA. This CDR3 has 15 amino acids. The junction had 9 bases not matched to a gene; V was cut back by 7 bases and J by 2 bases.

The rearrangement joins TRBV14 to TRBJ2-4; weak D call: TRBD1 (6 bases). Germline assignment: CDR1 SGHDN and CDR2 FVKESK. The CDR3 contains 16 residues. Trimming shortened V by 5 bases and J by 3 bases, and 17 bases separated the two germline ends. CDR3: CASSSRTALGKNIQYF. In DNA form, the CDR3 reads TGTGCCAGCAGCTCCAGGACAGCTTTGGGCAAAAACATTCAGTACTTC.

This sequence joins TRBV7-3 and TRBJ2-7; 7 positions match TRBD2. CDR3 length equals 15 residues. Germline V CDR1 and CDR2: SGHTA, FQGTGA. V gave up 5 bases and J gave up 2 bases; unmatched junction bases: 9. The CDR3 DNA follows: TGTGCCAGCAGCCCCGGGGGGAGCGGCCCCTACGAGCAGTACTTC. The encoded protein is CASSPGGSGPYEQYF.

This CDR3 reads CASSLGPREDEKLFF. CDR3 nucleotides: TGTGCCAGCAGCTTAGGGCCCAGGGAGGATGAAAAACTGTTTTTT. The chain combines TRBV7-9 with TRBJ1-4, with a possible D match to TRBD1 (5 bases). The length of the CDR3 is 15 residues. The V gene lost 1 base and the J gene lost 6 bases, with 12 bases spanning the gap. Per the germline V gene, CDR1 is SEHNR and CDR2 is FQNEAQ (reference sequence). Supplemented by reference TRBV7-9 and TRBJ1-4, the full variable domain reads DTGVSQNPRHKITKRGQNVTFRCDPISEHNRLYWYRQTLGQGPEFLTYFQNEAQLEKSRLLSDRFSAERPKGSFSTLEIQRTEQGDSAMYLCASSLGPREDEKLFFGSGTQLSVL.

The chain combines TRBV28 with TRBJ2-6, with 9 bases matching TRBD1. The CDR3 covers 16 residues. J gave up 3 bases and V 7 bases, and 7 bases lay outside the gene matches. Per the germline V gene, CDR1 is MDHEN and CDR2 is SYDVKM. The CDR3 DNA reads TGTGCCAGCACCACAGGGGGCGCGGGTGGGGCCAACGTCCTGACTTTC. It specifies CASTTGGAGGANVLTF.

CDR3 amino acids: CASSLTSMAYEQYF. The CDR3, as DNA: TGTGCCAGCAGTTTGACTAGTATGGCCTACGAGCAGTACTTC. The rearrangement uses TRBV6-5 and TRBJ2-7, with TRBD2 as a possible D gene (6 bases). There are 14 residues in the CDR3. Germline CDR1 and CDR2: MNHEY and SVGAGI. V lost 4 bases and J lost 2, with 12 bases in between.

The V gene is TRBV28, the J gene TRBJ1-6; 8 nucleotides line up with TRBD1. The germline gives CDR1 MDHEN, CDR2 SYDVKM. Trimming removed 3 bases from V and 7 bases from J; junction bases left unmatched: 5. The CDR3 covers 15 residues. CDR3 DNA: TGTGCCAGCAGTTTTATTGGGACAGGCAATTCACCCCTCCACTTT. Translation gives CASSFIGTGNSPLHF.

The chain is built from TRBV6-4 and TRBJ2-1; 11 bases match TRBD2. Germline CDR1 is MRHNA and CDR2 is SNTAGT. V was pared by 4 bases and J by 9 bases, with 11 bases of the junction left unmatched. This CDR3 region has 16 residues. The CDR3 protein is CASSAPVAGGRSEQFF. DNA for the CDR3: TGTGCCAGCAGTGCCCCCGTAGCGGGAGGGCGGAGTGAGCAGTTCTTC.

The V call is TRBV6-4, the J call TRBJ1-2; 7 nucleotides line up with TRBD1. This CDR3 has 15 amino acids. Germline lookup yields CDR1 MRHNA and CDR2 SNTAGT. The trim removed 4 bases at V and 4 bases at J, leaving 9 bases unmatched. CDR3 amino acids: CASSVGPGDSYGYTF. The CDR3 DNA follows: TGTGCCAGCAGTGTCGGGCCAGGGGACAGCTATGGCTACACCTTC.

The rearrangement joins TRBV27 to TRBJ2-7, with D uncertain. The germline V and J ends were trimmed by 8 bases and 2 bases, with 7 bases remaining between them. This CDR3 has 11 amino acids. Germline CDR1 is MNHEY and CDR2 is SMNVEV (reference sequence). CDR3 protein: CASGSAYEQYF. CDR3 bases: TGTGCCAGCGGTTCGGCCTACGAGCAGTACTTC.

This clone has a single count. The chain is built from TRBV5-1 and TRBJ2-6; D possibly corresponds to TRBD1 (6 bases). Trimming stripped 4 bases from V and 2 bases from J, with 13 bases between. The CDR3 runs to 16 residues. Germline values: CDR1 SGHRS, CDR2 YFSETQ. The CDR3 DNA follows: TGCGCCAGCAGCGGGACAACTGTTGCTGGGGCCAACGTCCTGACTTTC. This gives the protein CASSGTTVAGANVLTF.

The genes are TRBV2 and TRBJ2-2, with D possibly TRBD2 on 6 matching bases. V was trimmed by 8 bases and J by 6 bases, leaving 16 bases between them. This CDR3 comprises 14 residues. Germline V gene data show CDR1 as SNHLY and CDR2 as FYNNEI. The CDR3 sequence is CASGRESQPGELFF. Written as DNA, the CDR3 is TGTGCCAGCGGCCGGGAGTCCCAACCCGGGGAGCTGTTTTTT.

This chain connects TRBV11-2 to TRBJ2-7; 10 bases fit TRBD1. The CDR3 length is 15 residues. The V and J ends lost 2 bases and 3 bases, in that order; junction bases with no gene match: 4. From germline, CDR1 is SGHAT and CDR2 FQNNGV. CDR3 nucleotides: TGTGCCAGCAGCTTATGGTGGGACAGGGGCTACGAGCAGTACTTC. Translation gives CASSLWWDRGYEQYF.

The rearrangement uses TRBV20-1 and TRBJ2-5; the D gene is possibly TRBD1 (6 bases). Per germline, CDR1 DFQATT and CDR2 SNEGSKA (reference sequence). Trimming took off 7 bases at V and 2 bases at J, with 8 bases between the two ends. The CDR3 totals 11 residues. DNA for the CDR3: TGCAGTGAAGGACAGCAAGAGACCCAGTACTTC. It translates to CSEGQQETQYF.

The V and J genes are TRBV27 and TRBJ1-1; no clear D gene. Germline V lookup: CDR1 MNHEY, CDR2 SMNVEV (reference sequence). The CDR3 consists of 13 residues. The ends were cut back, 3 bases at V and 1 base at J, with 6 bases in the middle. CDR3 sequence: CASSFIKNTEAFF. The CDR3 nucleotides read TGTGCCAGCAGTTTTATTAAGAACACTGAAGCTTTCTTT.

The chain joins TRBV5-1 to TRBJ2-5; 14 bases line up with TRBD2. J was trimmed by 5 bases and V by 7 bases; bases with no gene match: 7. CDR3 length: 15 amino acids. Germline CDR1 is SGHRS and CDR2 is YFSETQ. The CDR3 is CASGTSGGSGETQYF. In DNA form, the CDR3 reads TGCGCCAGCGGGACTAGCGGGGGATCTGGGGAGACCCAGTACTTC.